The clone carrying this T cell receptor beta chain occurred a few times. The antigen is not known. Lesional scalp punch biopsies and peripheral blood came from alopecia areata patients. Extraction and reverse transcription of RNA yielded cDNA as the sequencing template. TCRdb keeps only in-frame clones here, not all; method: immunoSEQ multiplex PCR. The sample includes more than 9,000 clones, around three fifths of them seen just once. This sample is drawn from a study of CD8+ T cells in alopecia areata. Notes on the study in general: Greater clonality was observed in lesional scalp samples, especially alopecia totalis/universalis, versus normal scalp.

CDR3 length: 13 residues. Germline values: CDR1 LNHDA, CDR2 SQIVND (reference sequence). The V gene lost 5 bases and the J gene lost 4 bases, with 12 bases spanning the gap. This chain connects TRBV19 to TRBJ2-7, with unresolved D. The sequenced sample consisted of skin. The clonotype comes from a human donor with alopecia areata. The CDR3: CASSYGGFYEQYF. Written as DNA, the CDR3 is TGTGCCAGTAGTTACGGCGGCTTTTACGAGCAGTACTTC.